Shown below are 16 T cell receptor beta chains from a single sample sequenced in a study of shared clonotypes between healthy human individuals. Generated by immunoSEQ multiplex PCR, the TCRdb table keeps only in-frame clones and is missing some. The table lists 2 million or so clones, about 95% of them singletons. CD45RO-negative cells were positively selected for CCR7, leaving out terminally differentiated effector memory CD45RA+ cells. The sample was naive CD8+ T cells sorted from blood. The receptors derive from a man aged 18 to 29 in good health.

The chain couples TRBV7-9 to TRBJ2-1, with D uncertain. The CDR3 totals 14 residues. The V end was cut by 3 bases, the J end by 7 bases, with 13 bases between. From germline, CDR1 is SEHNR and CDR2 FQNEAQ (reference sequence). The CDR3 sequence: CASSFDRLRNEQFF. The CDR3 coding sequence is TGTGCCAGCAGCTTTGACCGACTTAGGAATGAGCAGTTCTTC.

This sequence joins TRBV27 and TRBJ1-2; no firm D call. The CDR3 spans 14 residues. Trimming stripped 5 bases from V and 4 bases from J, with 14 bases between. Germline V lookup: CDR1 MNHEY, CDR2 SMNVEV (reference sequence). The DNA for the CDR3 is TGTGCCAGCAGTCCCAGCCCGGCAGGCTATGGCTACACCTTC. Amino acid sequence: CASSPSPAGYGYTF.

The rearrangement uses TRBV7-9 and TRBJ1-5, with 7 bases that match TRBD1. CDR1 is SEHNR and CDR2 is FQNEAQ in the germline V gene (reference sequence). The trim removed 1 base at V and 0 bases at J, leaving 3 bases unmatched. The length of the CDR3 is 16 residues. The CDR3 bases are TGTGCCAGCAGCTTAGGGGGACAGTTTAGCAATCAGCCCCAGCATTTT. This translates into CASSLGGQFSNQPQHF.

The CDR3 sequence: CASTWTEAFF. CDR3 nucleotides: TGTGCCAGTACCTGGACTGAAGCTTTCTTT. The chain employs TRBV6-1 and TRBJ1-1; D is unresolved. Germline V lookup: CDR1 MNHNS, CDR2 SASEGT. Trimming stripped 9 bases from V and 5 bases from J, with 7 bases between. The CDR3 loop spans 10 amino acids.

This clone was found once. The rearrangement uses TRBV5-5 and TRBJ2-4; D ambiguous. V was pared by 4 bases and J by 2 bases, with 10 bases between. This CDR3 comprises 14 residues. Per the germline V gene, CDR1 is SGHKS and CDR2 is YYEKEE (reference sequence). The CDR3 nucleotides are TGTGCCAGCAGCCCAAGCCTTTCCAAAAACATTCAGTACTTC. This sequence encodes CASSPSLSKNIQYF.

The CDR3 DNA reads as TGTGCCAGCAGCTTACTGGGACTAGCGGAGGGTACCTACGAGCAGTACTTC. Its protein is CASSLLGLAEGTYEQYF. V is TRBV7-8 and J is TRBJ2-7, with 11 bases fitting TRBD2. Germline V lookup: CDR1 SGHVS, CDR2 FQNEAQ. After removal of 2 bases from V and 2 bases from J, the junction contained 8 bases not matched to a gene. There are 17 residues in the CDR3.

The rearrangement uses TRBV10-2 and TRBJ2-3; TRBD2 might be the D (6 bases). V gave up 4 bases and J gave up 2 bases, with 10 bases separating them. The CDR3 covers 14 residues. Germline CDR1 WSHSY, CDR2 SAAADI. This chain's CDR3 is CASSVGEDTDTQYF. The DNA for the CDR3 is TGCGCCAGCAGTGTTGGGGAGGACACAGATACGCAGTATTTT.

This chain connects TRBV21-1 to TRBJ1-3. TRBV21-1 is termed a pseudogene. This CDR3 contains 17 residues. The CDR3 region has the DNA TGTGCCAGCAGCAACTCGGTCGCAGAGCCCTCTGGAAACACCATATATTTT. This encodes CASSNSVAEPSGNTIYF.

The chain joins TRBV7-9 to TRBJ2-1, with D possibly being TRBD2 (5 bases). Germline CDR1 SEHNR, CDR2 FQNEAQ (reference sequence). Trimming left V 2 bases short and J 0 bases short, with 11 bases between. CDR3 length: 16 amino acids. The DNA for the CDR3 is TGTGCCAGCAGCTTATCTGAAACTAGCTCCTACAATGAGCAGTTCTTC. This sequence encodes CASSLSETSSYNEQFF.

This clone was seen only a few times. This rearrangement joins TRBV5-4 to TRBJ2-7; TRBD1 agrees at 7 bases. CDR1 and CDR2 (germline): SGHNT, YYREEE (reference sequence). This CDR3 region has 14 residues. Losses at the gene ends were 4 bases for V and 5 bases for J; bases not matched to a gene: 9. CDR3 in DNA: TGTGCCAGCAGCCCTCTGACAGGGATGGACGAGCAGTACTTC. Translation: CASSPLTGMDEQYF.

Turning to this clone: The same CDR3 arises from other DNA sequences in this sample as well. The rearrangement uses TRBV9 and TRBJ2-5; no reliable D call. The germline V and J ends were trimmed by 3 bases and 5 bases, with 8 bases remaining between them. The CDR3 has 12 residues. The germline CDR1 and CDR2 sequences are SGDLS and YYNGEE. In nucleotides, the CDR3 is TGTGCCAGCAGCGACCCCGGTGAGACCCAGTACTTC. Protein sequence: CASSDPGETQYF.

The rearrangement joins TRBV4-1 to TRBJ2-1, with D uncertain. The CDR3 spans 15 residues. V gave up 4 bases and J gave up 2 bases, with 12 bases separating them. CDR1 is MGHRA and CDR2 is YSYEKL in the germline V gene. DNA for the CDR3: TGCGCCAGCAGCCCCGGAGTAACCCCCTACAATGAGCAGTTCTTC. It specifies CASSPGVTPYNEQFF.

The rearrangement joins TRBV5-8 to TRBJ2-3, with 13 bases lining up with TRBD2. Trimming at V came to 6 bases and at J to 15 bases, leaving 10 bases not matched to a gene. CDR3 length: 13 residues. Germline-derived CDR1 and CDR2 are SGHTS and YDEGEE. The CDR3 sequence is CASMIRGLAGFYF. The DNA for the CDR3 is TGTGCCAGCATGATTAGGGGACTAGCGGGGTTTTATTTT.

The CDR3 sequence: CASNVPFEQNIQYF. The CDR3 DNA sequence: TGCGCCAGCAACGTCCCGTTTGAGCAAAACATTCAGTACTTC. V and J are TRBV23-1 and TRBJ2-4; D is undetermined. TRBV23-1 is labeled an ORF, and its function is uncertain. V lost 7 bases, J lost 5 bases, and 15 bases lay in between. This CDR3 comprises 14 residues.

The genes are TRBV7-9 and TRBJ1-2; possible D gene TRBD1, 5 bases. This CDR3 comprises 14 residues. The germline V gene has CDR1 SEHNR and CDR2 FQNEAQ (reference sequence). With 0 bases removed from V and 6 bases from J, the gap between germline ends came to 11 bases. The chain's CDR3 is CASSLARGVDGYTF. The CDR3 bases are TGTGCCAGCAGCTTAGCGCGAGGGGTGGATGGCTACACCTTC.

The genes are TRBV9 and TRBJ1-1; possibly TRBD1 for D (6 bases). This CDR3 has 15 amino acids. Trimming stripped 4 bases from V and 0 bases from J, with 13 bases between. Germline lookup yields CDR1 SGDLS and CDR2 YYNGEE. The CDR3 DNA reads as TGTGCCAGCAGCACCCAAACAGGGATGAACACTGAAGCTTTCTTT. It encodes CASSTQTGMNTEAFF.